A single sample gave rise to the 8 T cell receptor beta chains below, sequenced in a study of T cell responses to AZD1222 COVID-19 vaccine (dated by TCRdb to the early 2020s). The library was built by means of the immunoSEQ multiplex PCR assay. The immuneACCESS repertoire file appears here via TCRdb, limited to in-frame rearrangements. These files lack a portion of the clones; in checked studies, under half of the deficit traces to unresolved V genes, and the cause of the others is not known. Across this sample there are about 81,000 clones, with 70% to 90% seen only once. The ten top clones hold 3.4% of the sample. Interpreted using the paper, the time point label stands for: about 28 days (+/-7) after the second vaccine dose. The sample in question was peripheral blood, obtained 28 days after the second AZD1222 dose. The source of these receptors is an adult who received the AZD1222 COVID-19 vaccine.

The CDR3 DNA reads as TGTGCCAGCTCACCAGGGCTAGCGGGGGGCTCTGTCCCCTACGAGCAGTACTTC. This translates into CASSPGLAGGSVPYEQYF. The gene calls are TRBV18 and TRBJ2-7, with 11 bases fitting TRBD2. This CDR3 comprises 18 residues. Unmatched junction bases numbered 11, after V lost 2 bases and J lost 2 bases. CDR1 is KGHSH, CDR2 LQKENI, per germline.

This clone was observed a handful of times. CDR3 nucleotides: TGTGCCAGCAGTCCAAACGGCGGCCAAGAGACCCAGTACTTC. Translating gives CASSPNGGQETQYF. This sequence joins TRBV7-2 and TRBJ2-5; D gene unclear. The CDR3 has 14 amino acids. Per germline, CDR1 SGHTA and CDR2 FQGNSA. V lost 6 bases and J 1 base, leaving 12 bases between the germline ends.

This clone was counted once. This chain links TRBV28 with TRBJ1-2, with TRBD1 identical over 10 bases. Germline V gene lookup returns CDR1 MDHEN and CDR2 SYDVKM. J lost 8 bases, V lost 7 bases, and 10 bases had no gene match. The CDR3 is 14 residues long. This CDR3 reads CASIPGGQGTGYTF. The CDR3 bases are TGTGCCAGCATCCCCGGGGGACAGGGGACCGGCTACACCTTC.

The CDR3 loop is CASSIGGVGEQYF. CDR3 bases: TGTGCCAGTAGTATAGGAGGAGTAGGGGAGCAGTACTTC. V is TRBV19 and J is TRBJ2-7; D not certain. CDR1 is LNHDA, CDR2 SQIVND, per germline (reference sequence). CDR3 length equals 13 residues. Trimming pared 1 base from V and 7 bases from J, leaving 11 bases between.

J is TRBJ1-5 and V is TRBV2; the D gene is possibly TRBD1 (6 bases). CDR1 and CDR2 from the germline V gene are SNHLY and FYNNEI. The V and J ends lost 7 bases and 3 bases respectively, with 10 bases between them. The CDR3 runs 13 residues. This chain's CDR3 is CASTQGFNQPQHF. CDR3 DNA sequence: TGTGCCAGCACCCAGGGGTTCAATCAGCCCCAGCATTTT.

In this sample, this clone turned up a few times. The chain recombines TRBV7-9 with TRBJ1-6; 9 nucleotides line up with TRBD1. The J segment lost 10 bases and the V segment lost 5 bases, leaving 9 bases of the junction unmatched. This CDR3 is 15 amino acids long. Germline CDR1 is SEHNR and CDR2 is FQNEAQ (reference sequence). In nucleotides, the CDR3 is TGTGCCAGCAGCGTCCGGGACAGGGAGGACTCACCCCTCCACTTT. Protein: CASSVRDREDSPLHF.

The chain carries TRBV30 and TRBJ2-7; 11 nucleotides line up with TRBD1. Trimming removed 1 base from V and 6 bases from J; junction bases left unmatched: 23. This CDR3 is built from 20 residues. Germline V gene data show CDR1 as GTSNPN and CDR2 as SVGIG (reference sequence). The CDR3 sequence: CAWSGSSRGQGVARFIEQYF. CDR3 coding DNA: TGTGCCTGGAGTGGCTCGAGTCGGGGACAGGGGGTAGCCAGGTTTATCGAGCAGTACTTC.

The chain is built from TRBV4-1 and TRBJ2-2; no reliable D call. V lost 2 bases to trimming and J lost 7 bases, with 8 bases between them. Germline loops: CDR1 MGHRA, CDR2 YSYEKL. This CDR3 is 13 amino acids long. The DNA for the CDR3 is TGCGCCAGCAGCCAATATGAGGTCGGGGAGCTGTTTTTT. It codes for CASSQYEVGELFF.